This T cell receptor beta chain was captured in a study of cytomegalovirus exposure and HLA in healthy donors. The CDR3 length is 16 residues. The germline CDR1 and CDR2 sequences are KGHSH and LQKENI. Trimming took 6 bases from V and 0 from J; bases not matched to a gene: 9. On this clone itself: Its antigen is currently unknown.

TCRdb keeps only in-frame clones here, not all; method: immunoSEQ multiplex PCR. The sample carries 150,000 to 200,000 clones, about 81% recorded once. Study observations and caveats: The finding came from a later analysis; first-cohort TCR clusters tended to co-occur in the approximately 120 validation repertoires.

Separate from the 666-subject first cohort was the approximately 130-subject validation cohort, to which the donors belonged. The sample was PBMCs. This receptor was identified in a woman aged 25 to 39 in good health and CMV-seronegative. The chain uses TRBV18 and TRBJ2-5; 8 positions match TRBD2. This CDR3 reads CASSPGLAVYQETQYF. In nucleotides, the CDR3 is TGTGCCAGCTCTCCCGGACTAGCCGTTTACCAAGAGACCCAGTACTTC.